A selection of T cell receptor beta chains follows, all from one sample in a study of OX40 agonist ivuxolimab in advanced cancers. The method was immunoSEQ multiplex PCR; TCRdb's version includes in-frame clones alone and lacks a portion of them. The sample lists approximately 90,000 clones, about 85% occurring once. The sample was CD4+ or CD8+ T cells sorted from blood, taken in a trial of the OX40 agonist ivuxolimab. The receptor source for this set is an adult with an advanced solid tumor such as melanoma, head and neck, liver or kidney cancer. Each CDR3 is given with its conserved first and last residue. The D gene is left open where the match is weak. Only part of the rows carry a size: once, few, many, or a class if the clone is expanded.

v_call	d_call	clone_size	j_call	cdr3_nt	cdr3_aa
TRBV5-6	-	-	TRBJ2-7	TGTGCCAGCAGCTTGGAGGGGAGGTTTTTCTACGAGCAGTACTTC	CASSLEGRFFYEQYF
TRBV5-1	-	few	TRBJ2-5	TGCGCCAGCAGTAAACGCGGGACGCTCGAACAAGGATGGTACTTC	CASSKRGTLEQGWYF
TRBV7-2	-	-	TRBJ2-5	TGTGCCAGCAGCCGAGGGGGGGTATTTAAAGAGACCCAGTACTTC	CASSRGGVFKETQYF
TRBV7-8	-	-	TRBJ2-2	TGTGCCAGCAGCTTATTACAGGGCATCGTCGATGGCGGGGAGCTGTTTTTT	CASSLLQGIVDGGELFF
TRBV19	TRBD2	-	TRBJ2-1	TGTTCTAGCGGGTGGGCCTCCTACAATGAGCAGTTCTTC	CSSGWASYNEQFF
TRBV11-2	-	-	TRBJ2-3	TGTGCCAGCAGCCCCTACTCTGATACGCAGTATTTT	CASSPYSDTQYF
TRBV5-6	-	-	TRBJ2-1	TGTGCCAGCAGCTTAACGATGCATCGTGAGCAGTTCTTC	CASSLTMHREQFF
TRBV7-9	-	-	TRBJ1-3	TGTGCCAGCAGCTTAAGTAGGGGACCAGAAGCTGGAAACACCATATATTTT	CASSLSRGPEAGNTIYF
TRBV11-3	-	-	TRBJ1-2	TGTGCCAGCTCGTATACTCCGGGGGCGAATGGCTACACCTTC	CASSYTPGANGYTF
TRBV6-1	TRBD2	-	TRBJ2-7	TGTGCCAGCAGTGGGGGGTCTAGCGGGAGCCGCTCCTACGAGCAGTACTTC	CASSGGSSGSRSYEQYF
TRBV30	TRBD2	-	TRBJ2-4	TGTGCCTGGATCGGGAGGCCCAAAAACATTCAGTACTTC	CAWIGRPKNIQYF
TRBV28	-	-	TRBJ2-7	TGTGCCAGCAGTTTATCCCAGAGCTACGAGCAGTACTTC	CASSLSQSYEQYF
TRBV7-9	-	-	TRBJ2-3	TGTGCCAGCAGCTTAGGGGCAGGGAGGACAGATACGCAGTATTTT	CASSLGAGRTDTQYF
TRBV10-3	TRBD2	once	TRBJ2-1	TGTGCCATCAGACCGACTAGCGGGAGTTTCTATGAGCAGTTCTTC	CAIRPTSGSFYEQFF
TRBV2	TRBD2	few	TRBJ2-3	TGTGCCGTTCCCACTAGCGGGAGACGGGATACGCAGTATTTT	CAVPTSGRRDTQYF
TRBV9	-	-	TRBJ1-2	TGTGCCAGCAGCCCAACCCGGGCATACTATGGCTACACCTTC	CASSPTRAYYGYTF
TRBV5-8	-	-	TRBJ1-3	TGTGCCAGCAGCAAATACCTGGGGGAAGCTGGAAACACCATATATTTT	CASSKYLGEAGNTIYF
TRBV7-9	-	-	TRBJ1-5	TGTGCCAGCAGCTTAGCGGGGGGAGGCCAGCCCCAGCATTTT	CASSLAGGGQPQHF
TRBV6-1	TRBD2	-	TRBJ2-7	TGTGCCAGCAGGGGTTTGAGCGGGAGCTACGAGCAGTACTTC	CASRGLSGSYEQYF
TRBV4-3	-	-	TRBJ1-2	TGCGCCAGCAGCCAAGGCGGGGTCCGCAGCTATGGCTACACCTTC	CASSQGGVRSYGYTF
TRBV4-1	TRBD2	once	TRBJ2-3	TGCGCCAGCAGCCAACCTCTCGGGGAGGGCCAAGATACGCAGTATTTT	CASSQPLGEGQDTQYF
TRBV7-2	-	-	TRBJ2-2	TGTGCCAGCAGCTTGAGCGGGTCGAACACCGGGGAGCTGTTTTTT	CASSLSGSNTGELFF
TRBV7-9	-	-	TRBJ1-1	TGTGCCAGCAGCCCCGACACTGAAGCTTTCTTT	CASSPDTEAFF
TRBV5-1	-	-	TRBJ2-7	TGCGCCAGCAGCTTGGGGGTTAACTCCTACGAGCAGTACTTC	CASSLGVNSYEQYF
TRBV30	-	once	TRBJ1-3	TGTGCCTGGACTGTGAACTCTGGAAACACCATATATTTT	CAWTVNSGNTIYF
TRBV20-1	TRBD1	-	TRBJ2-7	TGCAGAGGGGACAGGGGTCCCGAGCAGTACTTC	CRGDRGPEQYF
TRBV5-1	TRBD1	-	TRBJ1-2	TGCGCCAGCAGCTTGGTTGGGACAGACTATGGCTACACCTTC	CASSLVGTDYGYTF
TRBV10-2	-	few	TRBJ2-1	TGCGCCAGCAGCCCCTTGGTGAAGCAGTTCTTC	CASSPLVKQFF
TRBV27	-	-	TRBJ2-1	TGTGCCAGCAGTTCCCTCGGGGGAGCAGACAATGAGCAGTTCTTC	CASSSLGGADNEQFF
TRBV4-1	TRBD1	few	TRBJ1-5	TGCGCCAGCAGCCATGGGACAGATCCCTATCAGCCCCAGCATTTT	CASSHGTDPYQPQHF
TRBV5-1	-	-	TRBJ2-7	TGCGCCAGCACAATTGCTACCGGGACTGGCGCGGGCGAGCAGTACTTC	CASTIATGTGAGEQYF
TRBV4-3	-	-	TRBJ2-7	TGCGCCAGCAGCCAAGATCCGAACCAGGGGTTGGACGAGCAGTACTTC	CASSQDPNQGLDEQYF
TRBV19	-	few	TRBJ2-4	TGTGCCAGTACGGGATTCGGTGGAGCCAAAAACATTCAGTACTTC	CASTGFGGAKNIQYF
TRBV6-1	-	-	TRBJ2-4	TGTGCCACCGGAATCACACTCCTAGCCAAAAACATTCAGTACTTC	CATGITLLAKNIQYF
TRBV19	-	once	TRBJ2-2	TGTGCCAGTAGTATAGACATAGGGACGGGCACCGGGGAGCTGTTTTTT	CASSIDIGTGTGELFF
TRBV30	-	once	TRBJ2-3	TGTGCCTGGAGCCTACCAGGTCGTACAGATACGCAGTATTTT	CAWSLPGRTDTQYF
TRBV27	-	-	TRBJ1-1	TGTGCCAGCAGTTTATCAGCCGGATTTAACACTGAAGCTTTCTTT	CASSLSAGFNTEAFF
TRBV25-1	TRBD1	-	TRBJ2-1	TGTGCCAGCAGGGGGGACAGGGGGCGCGATGAGCAGTTCTTC	CASRGDRGRDEQFF
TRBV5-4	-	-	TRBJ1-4	TGTGCCAGCAGCTTTAACCAGGGAGGAGGGGAAAAACTGTTTTTT	CASSFNQGGGEKLFF
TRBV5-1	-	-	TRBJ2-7	TGCGCCAGCAGCTTGGATAGCGGAGCATACGAGCAGTACTTC	CASSLDSGAYEQYF
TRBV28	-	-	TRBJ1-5	TGTGCCGGAAGCTACGCGTGGGGAAATCAGCCCCAGCATTTT	CAGSYAWGNQPQHF
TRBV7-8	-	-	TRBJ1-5	TGTGCCAGCAGCCCCCGATCGAAAAGGTACAATCAGCCCCAGCATTTT	CASSPRSKRYNQPQHF
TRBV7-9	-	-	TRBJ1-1	TGTGCCACCACGAGGGATAACACTGAAGCTTTCTTT	CATTRDNTEAFF
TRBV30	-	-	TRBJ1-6	TGTGCCTGGGCGAGGGGCGGTCGTTCACCCCTCCACTTT	CAWARGGRSPLHF
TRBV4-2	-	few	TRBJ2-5	TGTGCCACCTCGCGGACGGTGGGGGGAGAGACCCAGTACTTC	CATSRTVGGETQYF
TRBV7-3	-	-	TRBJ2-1	TGTGCCAGCAGCTCACAGGGTAACGGAGATTACGGCAATGAGCAGTTCTTC	CASSSQGNGDYGNEQFF
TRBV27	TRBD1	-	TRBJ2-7	TGTGCCAGCAGGGGACAGGGGGACCACGAGCAGTACTTC	CASRGQGDHEQYF
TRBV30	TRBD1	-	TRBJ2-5	TGTGCCTGGAGAGATACAGGGGATTTGATGGAGACCCAGTACTTC	CAWRDTGDLMETQYF
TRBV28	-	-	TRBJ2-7	TGTGCCAGCAGTTTAAGAGGGAGTAGACACGAGCAGTACTTC	CASSLRGSRHEQYF
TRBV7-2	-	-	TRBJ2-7	TGTGCCAGCAGCCGAGGTCACTTCAATGGGGACGAGCAGTACTTC	CASSRGHFNGDEQYF
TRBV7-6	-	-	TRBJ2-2	TGTGCCAGCAGCGTTCGCGTCGGGGAGCTGTTTTTT	CASSVRVGELFF
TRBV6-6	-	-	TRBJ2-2	TGTGCCAGCAGTTCCGGGGTGGTCACCGGGGAGCTGTTTTTT	CASSSGVVTGELFF
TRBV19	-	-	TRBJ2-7	TGTGCCAGTAGTAGGGGGCCCAGCTCCTACGAGCAGTACTTC	CASSRGPSSYEQYF
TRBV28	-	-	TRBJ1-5	TGTGCCAGCAGTTTTTTGGACAATCAGCCCCAGCATTTT	CASSFLDNQPQHF
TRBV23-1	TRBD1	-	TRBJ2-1	TGCGCCAGCAGTCAGACCGGGACAGGGATTTCGGATGAGCAGTTCTTC	CASSQTGTGISDEQFF
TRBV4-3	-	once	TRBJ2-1	TGCGCCAGCAGCCAGGAAGACAGATCTTACAATGAGCAGTTCTTC	CASSQEDRSYNEQFF